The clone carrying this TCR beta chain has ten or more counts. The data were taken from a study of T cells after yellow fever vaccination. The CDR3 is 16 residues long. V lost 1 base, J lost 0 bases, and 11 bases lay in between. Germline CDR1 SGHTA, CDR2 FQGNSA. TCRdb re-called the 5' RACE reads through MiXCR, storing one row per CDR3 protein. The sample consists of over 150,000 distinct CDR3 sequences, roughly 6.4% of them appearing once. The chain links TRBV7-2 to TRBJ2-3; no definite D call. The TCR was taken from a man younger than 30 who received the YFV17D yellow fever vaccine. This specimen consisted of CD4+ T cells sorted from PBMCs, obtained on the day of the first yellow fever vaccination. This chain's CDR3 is CASSLVLITSTDTQYF. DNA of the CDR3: TGTGCCAGCAGCTTAGTCCTCATCACTAGCACAGATACGCAGTATTTT.